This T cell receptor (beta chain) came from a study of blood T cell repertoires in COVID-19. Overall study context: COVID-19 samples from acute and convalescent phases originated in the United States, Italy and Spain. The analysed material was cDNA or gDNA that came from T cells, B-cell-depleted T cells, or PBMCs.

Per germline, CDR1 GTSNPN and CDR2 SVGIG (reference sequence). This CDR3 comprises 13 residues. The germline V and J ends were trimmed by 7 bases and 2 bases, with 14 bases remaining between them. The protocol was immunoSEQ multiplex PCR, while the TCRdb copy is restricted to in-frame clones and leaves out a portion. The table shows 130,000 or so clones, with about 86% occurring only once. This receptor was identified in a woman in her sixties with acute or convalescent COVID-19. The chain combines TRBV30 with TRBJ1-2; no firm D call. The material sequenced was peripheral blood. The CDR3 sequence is CASAFRSNYGYTF. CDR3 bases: TGTGCCTCCGCGTTCCGGTCAAACTATGGCTACACCTTC.